What follows are 29 T cell receptor beta chains derived from one specimen sequenced in a study of shared clonotypes between healthy human individuals. The assay was immunoSEQ multiplex PCR, and TCRdb's table has in-frame clones only and misses some. The data hold roughly 1.5 million clones, with around 98% observed a single time. The source material was naive CD4+ T cells sorted from blood. Subset: CD45RA+ positively selected. The receptors were gathered from a man in his thirties or forties in good health.

In regard to this clone: The same CDR3 also results from other DNA sequences found in this sample. The chain employs TRBV28 and TRBJ2-7, with 11 bases matching TRBD2. V trimming: 5 bases; J trimming: 1 base; junction bases outside the gene matches: 1. This CDR3 spans 14 amino acids. Germline lookup yields CDR1 MDHEN and CDR2 SYDVKM. Here the CDR3 reads CASSVAGGSYEQYF. CDR3 sequence (DNA): TGTGCCAGCAGTGTAGCGGGAGGGTCCTACGAGCAGTACTTC. Full variable domain (rest looked up from reference TRBV28 and TRBJ2-7): DVKVTQSSRYLVKRTGEKVFLECVQDMDHENMFWYRQDPGLGLRLIYFSYDVKMKEKGDIPEGYSVSREKKERFSLILESASTNQTSMYLCASSVAGGSYEQYFGPGTRLTVT.

This chain links TRBV19 with TRBJ1-4; D gene uncertain. The CDR3 consists of 13 residues. V lost 4 bases, J lost 6 bases, and 9 bases lay in between. CDR1 and CDR2 from the germline V gene are LNHDA and SQIVND (reference sequence). The CDR3 sequence: CASSRRADEKLFF. Here the CDR3 DNA reads TGTGCCAGTAGTAGGAGGGCGGATGAAAAACTGTTTTTT.

On this clone: Other DNA sequences within the sample encode an identical CDR3. The CDR3 loop is CASSLAGTKEETQYF. CDR3 sequence (DNA): TGCGCCAGCAGCTTGGCGGGGACGAAGGAAGAGACCCAGTACTTC. The chain carries TRBV5-1 and TRBJ2-5; the D gene could be TRBD1 or TRBD2 (5 bases each). This CDR3 contains 15 residues. Germline values: CDR1 SGHRS, CDR2 YFSETQ. V was cut by 0 bases and J by 3 bases, with 12 bases left in between.

Here the CDR3 DNA reads TGTGCCAGCAGCCCAAGACAGGGTCGGACTAGCGGGATGGGGGAGCTGTTTTTT. Protein product: CASSPRQGRTSGMGELFF. The chain is built from TRBV5-6 and TRBJ2-2, with TRBD2 matching 12 bases. V was pared by 4 bases and J by 8 bases, with 15 bases of the junction left unmatched. Germline lookup yields CDR1 SGHDT and CDR2 YYEEEE. CDR3 length: 18 amino acids.

The chain joins TRBV2 to TRBJ2-5; D is perhaps TRBD1 or TRBD2 (5 bases each). Germline V lookup: CDR1 SNHLY, CDR2 FYNNEI. Trimming left V 4 bases short and J 7 bases short, with 16 bases between. The CDR3 sequence is 14 residues long. CDR3 coding DNA: TGTGCCAGCAGTGTAGGCAGGGACGTAGGGACCCAGTACTTC. Translating it yields CASSVGRDVGTQYF.

To note about this clone: Other DNA sequences in the same sample also yield this CDR3. The chain uses TRBV5-8 and TRBJ1-5, with TRBD1 matching over 7 bases. Trimming removed 4 bases from V and 0 bases from J; junction bases left unmatched: 4. CDR3 size: 15 residues. Germline CDR1 SGHTS, CDR2 YDEGEE. As DNA, the CDR3 is TGTGCCAGCAGCCCGGGACAGTATAGCAATCAGCCCCAGCATTTT. Encoded protein: CASSPGQYSNQPQHF.

This chain uses TRBV6-5 with TRBJ1-3; maybe TRBD1 (5 bases). This CDR3 is built from 15 residues. With 0 bases removed from V and 4 bases from J, the gap between germline ends came to 10 bases. CDR1 is MNHEY and CDR2 is SVGAGI in the germline V gene. The DNA for the CDR3 is TGTGCCAGCAGTTACTCGCCGGCAGGGGGAAACACCATATATTTT. Translated: CASSYSPAGGNTIYF.

The V call is TRBV6-5, the J call TRBJ2-7; the match to TRBD2 covers 8 bases. With V trimmed by 4 bases and J by 4 bases, 9 bases remained unmatched. The germline gives CDR1 MNHEY, CDR2 SVGAGI. The CDR3 covers 15 residues. CDR3 nucleotide sequence: TGTGCCAGCAGTTCACCCGCCGGACTAGCTTACGAGCAGTACTTC. It codes for CASSSPAGLAYEQYF.

The rearrangement uses TRBV5-6 and TRBJ2-3, with TRBD2 matching over 7 bases. The CDR3 is made up of 15 amino acids. Germline CDR1 is SGHDT and CDR2 is YYEEEE. The trim removed 3 bases at V and 3 bases at J, leaving 7 bases unmatched. In DNA, the CDR3 is TGTGCCAGCAGCTCCGGCCCTAGCGGAACAGATACGCAGTATTTT. Protein product: CASSSGPSGTDTQYF.

The V gene is TRBV6-5, the J gene TRBJ2-5, with no clear D. Germline V gene sequence: CDR1 MNHEY, CDR2 SVGAGI. The length of the CDR3 is 14 residues. Trimming removed 3 bases from V and 2 bases from J, with 10 bases in between. In nucleotides, the CDR3 is TGTGCCAGCAGTTATCTCCGGCAGCAAGAGACCCAGTACTTC. It is translated as CASSYLRQQETQYF.

The chain carries TRBV9 and TRBJ2-7; tentative D call: TRBD1 (6 bases). V was cut by 0 bases and J by 6 bases, with 19 bases left in between. This CDR3 comprises 16 residues. CDR1 is SGDLS and CDR2 is YYNGEE in the germline V gene. This CDR3 reads CASSVAIHSGDGEQYF. The DNA for the CDR3 is TGTGCCAGCAGCGTAGCTATTCATTCAGGGGATGGCGAGCAGTACTTC. Looking up the rest from reference TRBV9 and TRBJ2-7 gives the full variable domain: DSGVTQTPKHLITATGQRVTLRCSPRSGDLSVYWYQQSLDQGLQFLIQYYNGEERAKGNILERFSAQQFPDLHSELNLSSLELGDSALYFCASSVAIHSGDGEQYFGPGTRLTVT.

The chain uses TRBV10-3 and TRBJ1-1; D is uncertain. Germline V lookup: CDR1 ENHRY, CDR2 SYGVKD. The CDR3 consists of 12 residues. V gave up 6 bases and J gave up 5 bases, with 10 bases separating them. CDR3 sequence reads: CAIRQSDTEAFF. Written as DNA, the CDR3 is TGTGCCATCAGGCAGAGTGATACTGAAGCTTTCTTT.

In its sample, this clone was seen once. For the CDR3, the DNA is TGTGCCAGCCATCCCCAAGGTAGCAATAACTATGGCTACACCTTC. Translation gives CASHPQGSNNYGYTF. The chain uses TRBV28 and TRBJ1-2; D uncertain. This CDR3 spans 15 amino acids. V was trimmed by 8 bases and J by 1 base, leaving 17 bases between them. Germline-derived CDR1 and CDR2 are MDHEN and SYDVKM.

This clone was seen a handful of times. CDR3 coding DNA: TGTGCCAGCATTCCGGACAGGGCCTCCACAGATACGCAGTATTTT. Translated: CASIPDRASTDTQYF. The J gene is TRBJ2-3, the V gene TRBV6-1; 8 bases are shared with TRBD1. With 7 bases clipped from V and 2 bases from J, the junction kept 8 bases outside the gene matches. In germline, CDR1 is MNHNS, CDR2 SASEGT. CDR3 length: 15 amino acids.

V gene TRBV7-9 combines with J gene TRBJ2-3, with D possibly being TRBD1 (6 bases). Trimming removed 10 bases from V and 1 base from J, with 12 bases in between. The CDR3 spans 13 residues. Germline CDR1 and CDR2: SEHNR and FQNEAQ (reference sequence). Written as DNA, the CDR3 is TGTGCCACCTCCCACAGGGGCACAGATACGCAGTATTTT. Residues: CATSHRGTDTQYF.

The chain employs TRBV19 and TRBJ2-5, with D uncertain. V was clipped by 3 bases and J by 0 bases, with 14 bases between them. The germline V gene has CDR1 LNHDA and CDR2 SQIVND (reference sequence). The CDR3 has 16 residues. Here the CDR3 DNA reads TGTGCCAGTAGTATTGGTGGTAGTCAGTACCAAGAGACCCAGTACTTC. Translating it yields CASSIGGSQYQETQYF.

V usage is TRBV5-5 and J usage is TRBJ2-3; D perhaps matches TRBD2 (6 bases). V was cut by 2 bases and J by 3 bases, with 16 bases left in between. Germline CDR1 is SGHKS and CDR2 is YYEKEE (reference sequence). The CDR3 has 16 amino acids. The CDR3 DNA sequence: TGTGCCAGCAGCTTATTAATAGGGACTGTTACAGATACGCAGTATTTT. Protein: CASSLLIGTVTDTQYF.

This clone showed up just once. CDR3 in amino acids: CAWREQGVGYEQYF. In DNA form, the CDR3 reads TGTGCCTGGAGAGAACAGGGGGTAGGGTACGAGCAGTACTTC. The chain carries TRBV30 and TRBJ2-7, with 8 nucleotides matching TRBD1. CDR1 is GTSNPN, CDR2 SVGIG, per germline (reference sequence). This CDR3 is 14 amino acids long. After removal of 3 bases from V and 4 bases from J, the junction contained 8 bases not matched to a gene.

The chain couples TRBV14 to TRBJ2-7; no reliable D call. Trimming removed 4 bases at V and 4 bases at J, with 5 bases between. Germline CDR1 and CDR2: SGHDN and FVKESK. This CDR3 comprises 11 residues. The CDR3 sequence: CASSLQYEQYF. The CDR3 nucleotides read TGTGCCAGCAGCCTACAATACGAGCAGTACTTC.

This sequence joins TRBV7-9 and TRBJ2-7, with no clear D. Trimming pared 0 bases from V and 2 bases from J, leaving 11 bases between. This CDR3 region has 15 residues. Germline V CDR1 and CDR2: SEHNR, FQNEAQ (reference sequence). CDR3 amino acids: CASSLAIGGAYEQYF. CDR3 DNA sequence: TGTGCCAGCAGCTTAGCGATTGGTGGGGCCTACGAGCAGTACTTC. Based on the CDR3 plus reference TRBV7-9 and TRBJ2-7, the full variable domain is DTGVSQNPRHKITKRGQNVTFRCDPISEHNRLYWYRQTLGQGPEFLTYFQNEAQLEKSRLLSDRFSAERPKGSFSTLEIQRTEQGDSAMYLCASSLAIGGAYEQYFGPGTRLTVT.

CDR3 bases: TGTGCCAGCAGCTTTGGTCTAGCGGGAGGTCGCACAGATACGCAGTATTTT. This codes for CASSFGLAGGRTDTQYF. The chain employs TRBV5-6 and TRBJ2-3; 11 nucleotides agree with TRBD2. The germline gives CDR1 SGHDT, CDR2 YYEEEE. The CDR3 runs to 17 residues. With V trimmed by 2 bases and J by 1 base, 6 bases remained unmatched.

V is TRBV27 and J is TRBJ2-7; 14 bases agree with TRBD2. Germline assignment: CDR1 MNHEY and CDR2 SMNVEV (reference sequence). The V and J ends lost 4 bases and 6 bases, in that order; junction bases with no gene match: 11. The CDR3 has 17 amino acids. The CDR3 here is CASSSPGLAGVLGEQYF. DNA of the CDR3: TGTGCCAGCAGTTCCCCGGGACTAGCGGGAGTTCTTGGCGAGCAGTACTTC.

The chain combines TRBV7-3 with TRBJ2-3, with a weak D call TRBD2 (5 bases). CDR1 and CDR2 from the germline V gene are SGHTA and FQGTGA. Trimming stripped 4 bases from V and 1 base from J, with 21 bases between. The CDR3 totals 18 residues. In DNA form, the CDR3 reads TGTGCCAGCAGCTCAGCGGCGCGCTTATCATCCGGCACAGATACGCAGTATTTT. Its protein is CASSSAARLSSGTDTQYF.

The chain couples TRBV25-1 to TRBJ2-3; D gene unclear. Between the trimmed V and J ends, which lost 8 bases and 0 bases, there was a span of 6 bases. CDR1 and CDR2 (germline): MGHDK, SYGVNS. The CDR3 is 12 residues long. CDR3 coding DNA: TGTGCCAGCGGCCTGAGCACAGATACGCAGTATTTT. Residues: CASGLSTDTQYF.

The CDR3: CASSSSTGGTGELFF. CDR3 bases: TGCGCCAGCAGCTCGTCGACAGGGGGGACCGGGGAGCTGTTTTTT. The genes are TRBV5-1 and TRBJ2-2, with 9 bases that match TRBD1. This CDR3 spans 15 amino acids. The germline V gene has CDR1 SGHRS and CDR2 YFSETQ. V trimming: 3 bases; J trimming: 5 bases; junction bases outside the gene matches: 5.

This clone is a singleton in its sample. This chain connects TRBV9 to TRBJ2-5; D gene uncertain. Per germline, CDR1 SGDLS and CDR2 YYNGEE. V dropped 3 bases and J dropped 0 bases, with 3 bases sitting between them. This CDR3 is built from 12 residues. CDR3 nucleotide sequence: TGTGCCAGCAGCGGTGACCAAGAGACCCAGTACTTC. Protein product: CASSGDQETQYF.

The chain employs TRBV28 and TRBJ1-5, with D possibly TRBD1 on 6 matching bases. Germline CDR1 MDHEN, CDR2 SYDVKM. V lost 7 bases to trimming and J lost 3 bases, with 13 bases between them. The CDR3 has 14 amino acids. DNA for the CDR3: TGTGCCAGCAAGGCAGGGGATCTCAATCAGCCCCAGCATTTT. Residues: CASKAGDLNQPQHF.

The gene calls are TRBV7-9 and TRBJ2-7, with D perhaps TRBD2 (6 bases). Trimming shortened V by 7 bases and J by 4 bases, and 14 bases separated the two germline ends. This CDR3 comprises 13 residues. The V gene's germline CDR1 is SEHNR and CDR2 FQNEAQ (reference sequence). CDR3 DNA sequence: TGTGCCAGCAACCCGGGACTGATATACGAGCAGTACTTC. It yields the protein CASNPGLIYEQYF.

This chain joins TRBV6-1 and TRBJ2-7; 11 bases map to TRBD2. Germline V gives CDR1 MNHNS, CDR2 SASEGT. CDR3 size: 15 residues. J lost 5 bases, V lost 5 bases, and 8 bases had no gene match. CDR3 protein: CASSTLAGGRDEQYF. In DNA, the CDR3 is TGTGCCAGCAGTACCCTAGCGGGAGGTAGAGACGAGCAGTACTTC.